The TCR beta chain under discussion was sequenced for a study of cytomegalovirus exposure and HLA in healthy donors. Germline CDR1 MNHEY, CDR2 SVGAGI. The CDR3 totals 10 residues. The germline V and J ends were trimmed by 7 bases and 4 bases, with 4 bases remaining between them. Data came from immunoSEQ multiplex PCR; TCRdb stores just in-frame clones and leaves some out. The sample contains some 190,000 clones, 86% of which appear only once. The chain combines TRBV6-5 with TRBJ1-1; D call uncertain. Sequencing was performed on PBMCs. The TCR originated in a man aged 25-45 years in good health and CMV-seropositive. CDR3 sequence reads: CASIGTEAFF. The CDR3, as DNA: TGTGCCAGCATAGGCACTGAAGCTTTCTTT.